The present T cell receptor (beta chain) was sequenced within a study of blood T cell repertoires in COVID-19. Turning to the study itself: Sites in the United States, Italy and Spain provided acute and convalescent COVID-19 samples. PBMCs, B-cell-depleted T cells, or T cells were the source of the cDNA or gDNA that made up the material.

The CDR3 loop spans 14 amino acids. The germline V gene has CDR1 MDHEN and CDR2 SYDVKM. With V trimmed by 5 bases and J by 4 bases, 7 bases remained unmatched. How the authors handled the data: From reference gene primer amplification, estimates of nucleated cell counts were derived. Data came from immunoSEQ multiplex PCR; TCRdb stores just in-frame clones and leaves some out. Clonal size and the V and J genes are those of that table, whereas D and trimming came from the DNA. The sample includes around 59,000 clones, 80% to 90% of them seen just once. Material for sequencing was peripheral blood. V is TRBV28 and J is TRBJ1-1; 7 bases are a match to TRBD1. This clonotype was obtained from a man in his sixties with acute or convalescent COVID-19. CDR3 in amino acids: CASSITQGGTEAFF. The CDR3 DNA sequence: TGTGCCAGCAGTATAACGCAGGGGGGCACTGAAGCTTTCTTT.